What follows are 6 T cell receptor beta chains derived from one specimen sequenced in a study of neurological immune-mediated disorders. Indicated time point: longitudinal time-point 3. TCRdb re-derived calls from the 5' RACE reads in MiXCR, one entry per CDR3 protein. The sample has about 80,000 distinct CDR3 sequences, 4.3% seen once. The sample was PBMCs. Receptor source: a woman between 55 and 75 years old with multiple sclerosis.

This clonotype was observed at least ten times. The chain has TRBV15 and TRBJ2-5, with D maybe TRBD1 (6 bases). The CDR3 runs 15 residues. With 0 bases removed from V and 1 base from J, the gap between germline ends came to 9 bases. Germline lookup yields CDR1 LNHNV and CDR2 YYDKDF (reference sequence). The CDR3 spells CATSRDPRGQETQYF. The DNA of the CDR3 is TGTGCCACCAGCAGAGATCCCAGGGGCCAAGAGACCCAGTACTTC.

This clonotype was counted at least ten times. The gene calls are TRBV5-1 and TRBJ2-1; D might be TRBD2 (5 bases). V was cut by 0 bases and J by 6 bases, with 7 bases left in between. The CDR3 has 13 residues. Germline-derived CDR1 and CDR2 are SGHRS and YFSETQ. The CDR3 sequence is CASSLVGSNEQFF. CDR3 in DNA: TGCGCCAGCAGCTTGGTGGGGAGCAATGAGCAGTTCTTC.

At least ten counts were recorded for this clonotype. V gene TRBV12-3 or TRBV12-4 combines with J gene TRBJ1-1; D perhaps matches TRBD1 (5 bases). V dropped 0 bases and J dropped 1 base, with 15 bases sitting between them. The CDR3 spans 17 residues. Here the CDR3 reads CASSLAGAGGANTEAFF. For the CDR3, the DNA is TGTGCCAGCAGTTTAGCGGGTGCGGGAGGGGCGAACACTGAAGCTTTCTTT.

At least ten counts were recorded for this clonotype. This chain uses TRBV10-2 with TRBJ1-3; D remains unclear. Between the trimmed V and J ends, which lost 2 bases and 0 bases, there was a span of 11 bases. The length of the CDR3 is 16 residues. Germline CDR1 reads WSHSY; CDR2 reads SAAADI. The CDR3 DNA reads TGCGCCAGCAGTGAGCCACCTAAGAGCTCTGGAAACACCATATATTTT. It yields the protein CASSEPPKSSGNTIYF.

This rearrangement joins TRBV10-1 to TRBJ2-7, with 8 bases aligning to TRBD1. V dropped 7 bases and J dropped 4; count of bases not matched to a gene: 9. Germline loops: CDR1 WNHNN, CDR2 SYGVQD (reference sequence). The CDR3 length is 14 residues. This CDR3 reads CASNPRDRRYEQYF. For the CDR3, the DNA is TGCGCCAGCAATCCCCGGGACAGGAGGTACGAGCAGTACTTC.

This clonotype appeared many times. V usage is TRBV7-9 and J usage is TRBJ2-5, with 12 nucleotides matching TRBD1. The V gene's germline CDR1 is SEHNR and CDR2 FQNEAQ (reference sequence). The V and J ends lost 5 bases and 4 bases, in that order; junction bases with no gene match: 5. There are 15 residues in the CDR3. In DNA form, the CDR3 reads TGTGCCAGCAGCGACCGGGACAGGGGGCGAGAGACCCAGTACTTC. Protein sequence: CASSDRDRGRETQYF.